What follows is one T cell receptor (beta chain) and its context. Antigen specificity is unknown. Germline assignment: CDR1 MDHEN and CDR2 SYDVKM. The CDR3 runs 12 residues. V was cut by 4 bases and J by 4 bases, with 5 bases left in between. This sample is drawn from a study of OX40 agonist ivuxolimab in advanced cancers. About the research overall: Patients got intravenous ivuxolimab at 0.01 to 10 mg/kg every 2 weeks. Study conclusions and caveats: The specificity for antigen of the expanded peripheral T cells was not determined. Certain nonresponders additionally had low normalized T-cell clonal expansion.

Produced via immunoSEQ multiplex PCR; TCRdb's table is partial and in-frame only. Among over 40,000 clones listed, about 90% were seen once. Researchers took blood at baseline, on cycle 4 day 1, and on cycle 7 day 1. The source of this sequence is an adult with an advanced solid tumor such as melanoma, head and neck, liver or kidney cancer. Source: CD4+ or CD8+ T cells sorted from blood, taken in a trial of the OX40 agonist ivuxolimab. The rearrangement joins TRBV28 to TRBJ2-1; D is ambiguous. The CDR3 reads CASSWIYNEQFF. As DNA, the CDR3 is TGTGCCAGCAGTTGGATTTACAATGAGCAGTTCTTC.